The 9 T cell receptor beta chains in this list originate from one sample, sequenced in a study of T-cell memory formation after mild COVID-19. MiXCR, run by TCRdb on the 5' RACE reads, gives a single entry per CDR3 protein. The sample has fewer than 90,000 distinct CDR3 sequences, approximately 15% seen once; the top ten hold 31%. Sequencing was carried out using PBMCs or a T cell subset sorted from them (not recorded which). The source of these receptors is an adult woman who had mild COVID-19 (a few samples of this study predate the infection). Cell type and time point are not known.

This chain joins TRBV29-1 and TRBJ2-7; possibly TRBD1 or TRBD2 for D (5 bases each). Trimming left V 4 bases short and J 2 bases short, with 12 bases between. This CDR3 spans 13 amino acids. Germline values: CDR1 SQVTM, CDR2 ANQGSEA. CDR3 sequence (DNA): TGCAGCGTTGCCGGGGACCAGACCTACGAGCAGTACTTC. Translating it yields CSVAGDQTYEQYF.

Only a few counts were recorded for this clonotype. The V call is TRBV5-6, the J call TRBJ2-5; the D gene is possibly TRBD1 (6 bases). The CDR3 has 14 residues. Deletions cut 2 bases from V and 0 bases from J, with 8 bases between. The V gene's germline CDR1 is SGHDT and CDR2 YYEEEE. CDR3 amino acids: CASSLGQNQETQYF. In DNA, the CDR3 is TGTGCCAGCAGCTTAGGACAGAACCAAGAGACCCAGTACTTC. Together with reference TRBV5-6 and TRBJ2-5, the CDR3 gives the full variable domain: DAGVTQSPTHLIKTRGQQVTLRCSPKSGHDTVSWYQQALGQGPQFIFQYYEEEERQRGNFPDRFSGHQFPNYSSELNVNALLLGDSALYLCASSLGQNQETQYFGPGTRLLVL.

The chain recombines TRBV11-2 with TRBJ2-1, with TRBD1 identical over 11 bases. Germline trimming cut 3 bases from V and 2 bases from J; bases unmatched to any gene: 3. Germline CDR1 and CDR2: SGHAT and FQNNGV. The CDR3 length is 16 residues. The CDR3 loop reads CASSFGTGGTYNEQFF. CDR3 nucleotides: TGTGCCAGCAGCTTCGGGACAGGGGGGACCTACAATGAGCAGTTCTTC.

The chain uses TRBV4-1 and TRBJ1-1, with 9 bases lining up with TRBD1. The germline V gene encodes CDR1 MGHRA and CDR2 YSYEKL. The CDR3 covers 15 residues. Trimming took 3 bases from V and 7 from J; bases not matched to a gene: 9. Here the CDR3 DNA reads TGCGCCAGCAGCCATACCGAACAGGGGGCGTTTGAAGCTTTCTTT. Its translation is CASSHTEQGAFEAFF.

This clonotype was seen a few times. The chain recombines TRBV7-9 with TRBJ2-7; D might be TRBD1 or TRBD2, each matching 5 bases. The germline V and J ends were trimmed by 2 bases and 5 bases, with 7 bases remaining between them. Germline values: CDR1 SEHNR, CDR2 FQNEAQ (reference sequence). The CDR3 loop spans 12 amino acids. The CDR3 DNA reads as TGTGCCAGCAGCTTATGGGGGAACGAGCAGTACTTC. Translated, it gives CASSLWGNEQYF.

There are a few counts of this clonotype. The CDR3 DNA reads TGTGCCAGCAGACGGACAGGGAGCTCGGGCACTGAAGCTTTCTTT. It yields the protein CASRRTGSSGTEAFF. This chain links TRBV14 with TRBJ1-1; 8 positions agree with TRBD1. V dropped 6 bases and J dropped 4; count of bases not matched to a gene: 10. The CDR3 totals 15 residues. Germline CDR1 SGHDN, CDR2 FVKESK.

The table lists this clonotype with many counts. J is TRBJ2-7 and V is TRBV24-1; D is unresolved. This CDR3 comprises 14 residues. V lost 5 bases and J 2 bases, leaving 12 bases between the germline ends. From germline, CDR1 is KGHDR and CDR2 SFDVKD. CDR3 bases: TGTGCCACCAGTGTCGAAGGCGAAACCTACGAGCAGTACTTC. As protein: CATSVEGETYEQYF.

The chain recombines TRBV29-1 with TRBJ2-7; 7 bases line up with TRBD1. Germline CDR1 reads SQVTM; CDR2 reads ANQGSEA. V was clipped by 0 bases and J by 0 bases; unmatched bases: 5. The CDR3 spans 15 residues. CDR3 DNA sequence: TGCAGCGTTGAAGATCTAGCAGGGGGCTCCTACGAGCAGTACTTC. Protein: CSVEDLAGGSYEQYF.

The rearrangement joins TRBV12-3 or TRBV12-4 to TRBJ2-3, with 8 bases lining up with TRBD2. V lost 5 bases to trimming and J lost 2 bases; unmatched junction nucleotides: 6. The CDR3 has 15 residues. DNA of the CDR3: TGTGCCAGCAGTCCGAGCGGGGGTTACACAGATACGCAGTATTTT. Its translation: CASSPSGGYTDTQYF.